This entry concerns a single T cell receptor beta chain. Its antigen is not known. Sequencing was performed with immunoSEQ multiplex PCR; in TCRdb, only in-frame clones are kept and a portion is missing. The sample consists of thousands of clones, 60% to 75% of them appearing once. This entry belongs to a study of CD4+ T cells in melanoma. Notes on the study in general: CD8+ T cell, macrophage and B cell function reportedly correlated with neoantigen-specific CD4+ T cells. Neoantigen-specific CD4+ T cells in melanoma reportedly had diverse differentiation states.

Sequenced: cells from a culture (not recorded whether cultured in vitro). The TCR originated in a human donor with melanoma.

CDR3 DNA sequence: TGTGCCAGCAGCCACCCAGGGTTGCCTTACGAGCAGTACTTC. This translates into CASSHPGLPYEQYF. The V gene is TRBV5-5, the J gene TRBJ2-7; weak D call: TRBD1 (5 bases). With 4 bases removed from V and 4 bases from J, the gap between germline ends came to 15 bases. The CDR3 covers 14 residues. CDR1 and CDR2 from the germline V gene are SGHKS and YYEKEE (reference sequence). The full variable domain, in which reference TRBV5-5 and TRBJ2-7 provide the parts outside the CDR3, is DAGVTQSPTHLIKTRGQQVTLRCSPISGHKSVSWYQQVLGQGPQFIFQYYEKEERGRGNFPDRFSARQFPNYSSELNVNALLLGDSALYLCASSHPGLPYEQYFGPGTRLTVT.